A selection of T cell receptor beta chains follows, all from one sample in a study of blood T cell repertoires in COVID-19. Sequencing was performed with immunoSEQ multiplex PCR; in TCRdb, only in-frame clones are kept and a portion is missing. The table includes some 140,000 clones, approximately 85% detected once. The sequenced material came from peripheral blood. These receptors all stem from a man aged 55 to 70 with COVID-19, enrolled during active disease. Both conserved end residues are part of each CDR3. D genes are given only for firm matches. Part of the rows lack a size; the others show once, few, many or a class for expanded clones.

v_call	d_call	j_call	clone_size	cdr3_aa	cdr3_nt
TRBV7-2	.	TRBJ1-1	.	CASSFTTQGTEAFF	TGTGCCAGCAGCTTCACAACACAGGGTACTGAAGCTTTCTTT
TRBV27	TRBD1	TRBJ1-3	few	CASSGRTGAGDSTIYF	TGTGCCAGCAGTGGACGGACAGGGGCTGGGGATTCCACCATATATTTT
TRBV4-3	TRBD1	TRBJ2-7	.	CATSRGTGMNEQYF	TGCGCCACTTCCCGCGGGACAGGGATGAACGAGCAGTACTTC
TRBV6-2/TRBV6-3	.	TRBJ1-2	.	CASSDNLSRDGYTF	TGTGCCAGCAGTGACAACTTGTCGCGGGACGGCTACACCTTC
TRBV7-2	TRBD2	TRBJ2-3	.	CASSAREAGFLTDTQYF	TGTGCCAGCAGCGCCCGGGAAGCGGGGTTTCTAACAGATACGCAGTATTTT
TRBV28	TRBD2	TRBJ2-1	.	CASSLIGGVQFF	TGTGCCAGCAGTTTGATCGGGGGGGTCCAGTTCTTC
TRBV4-2	TRBD2	TRBJ2-1	.	CASSLHLGGGGLNNEQFF	TGTGCCAGCAGTCTTCATCTAGGAGGCGGGGGGTTGAACAATGAGCAGTTCTTC
TRBV7-2	.	TRBJ1-3	.	CASSLGHSGNTIYF	TGTGCCAGCAGCTTGGGACACTCTGGAAACACCATATATTTT
TRBV15	.	TRBJ1-1	.	CATRGQMNTEAFF	TGTGCCACGAGAGGACAGATGAACACTGAAGCTTTCTTT
TRBV6-5	TRBD1	TRBJ2-4	.	CASSPGQGLNIQYF	TGTGCCAGCAGTCCGGGACAGGGCTTAAACATTCAGTACTTC
TRBV7-9	.	TRBJ2-7	.	CASSRDSGASYEQYF	TGTGCCAGCAGCCGTGACTCCGGAGCGTCCTACGAGCAGTACTTC
TRBV6-9	.	TRBJ2-7	.	CASTREEIYEQYF	TGTGCCAGCACCCGCGAGGAAATCTACGAGCAGTACTTC
TRBV5-4	TRBD2	TRBJ2-1	.	CASSFGLAGGPKLEQFF	TGTGCCAGCAGCTTCGGGCTGGCGGGAGGGCCTAAGCTTGAGCAGTTCTTC
TRBV7-9	.	TRBJ2-3	.	CASSLGYGDTQYF	TGTGCCAGCAGCTTAGGTTACGGGGATACGCAGTATTTT
TRBV6-2/TRBV6-3	.	TRBJ2-1	.	CASSPQNSYNEQFF	TGTGCCAGCAGCCCACAAAACTCCTACAATGAGCAGTTCTTC
TRBV7-2	.	TRBJ1-5	.	CASSLGSLNQPQHF	TGTGCCAGCAGCTTGGGCAGCCTCAATCAGCCCCAGCATTTT
TRBV6-5	.	TRBJ1-5	.	CASSEYSNQPQHF	TGTGCCAGCAGCGAGTATAGCAATCAGCCCCAGCATTTT
TRBV6-5	.	TRBJ1-1	once	CASTSGLMNTEAFF	TGTGCCAGCACCTCAGGGTTGATGAACACTGAAGCTTTCTTT
TRBV6-6	.	TRBJ1-1	.	CASSDIMNTEAFF	TGTGCCAGCAGTGACATCATGAACACTGAAGCTTTCTTT
TRBV7-2	.	TRBJ1-1	once	CASSPEGGVNTEAFF	TGTGCCAGCAGCCCCGAAGGGGGGGTGAACACTGAAGCTTTCTTT
TRBV18	.	TRBJ1-1	.	CASSPPWAGAEAFF	TGTGCCAGCTCACCACCGTGGGCGGGAGCTGAAGCTTTCTTT
TRBV6-2/TRBV6-3	TRBD2	TRBJ2-7	.	CASSYGTGTSGSSYEQYF	TGTGCCAGCAGTTACGGGACAGGGACTAGCGGGAGTTCCTACGAGCAGTACTTC
TRBV24-1	TRBD2	TRBJ2-5	.	CATSDPAGGGKETQYF	TGTGCCACCAGTGATCCAGCGGGAGGAGGAAAAGAGACCCAGTACTTC
TRBV7-8	TRBD2	TRBJ2-1	.	CASSLAASGGGWYEQFF	TGTGCCAGCAGCTTAGCCGCTAGCGGGGGGGGGTGGTATGAGCAGTTCTTC
TRBV9	.	TRBJ2-7	.	CASSVGTAAYEQYF	TGTGCCAGCAGCGTAGGAACCGCGGCCTACGAGCAGTACTTC
TRBV28	.	TRBJ1-6	.	CASSFRMGGGSPLHF	TGTGCCAGCAGTTTTAGGATGGGGGGGGGTTCACCCCTCCACTTT
TRBV6-1	.	TRBJ1-1	few	CASSEAHGVGTEAFF	TGTGCCAGCAGTGAAGCGCACGGGGTTGGAACTGAAGCTTTCTTT
TRBV5-6	TRBD2	TRBJ2-7	.	CASSPRWTSGLLDLYGQYF	TGTGCCAGCAGCCCAAGGTGGACTAGCGGGCTCCTGGACCTCTACGGGCAGTACTTC
TRBV4-3	TRBD1	TRBJ1-3	.	CASSQATGVDTIYF	TGCGCCAGCAGCCAAGCTACAGGGGTGGACACCATATATTTT
TRBV5-1	TRBD2	TRBJ2-5	.	CASRPLAGTETQYF	TGCGCCAGCAGGCCCCTAGCGGGGACAGAGACCCAGTACTTC
TRBV29-1	.	TRBJ1-6	.	CSVSSGVASSPLHF	TGCAGCGTTTCATCAGGGGTAGCGAGTTCACCCCTCCACTTT
TRBV5-1	.	TRBJ1-2	.	CASRTGDGLAYGYTF	TGCGCCAGCCGCACTGGGGACGGACTAGCCTATGGCTACACCTTC
TRBV7-8	.	TRBJ1-1	.	CASSSDSVAEAFF	TGTGCCAGCAGCTCTGACAGTGTCGCTGAAGCTTTCTTT
TRBV12-3/TRBV12-4	.	TRBJ1-2	.	CASSPTANYGYTF	TGTGCCAGCAGTCCCACAGCAAACTATGGCTACACCTTC
TRBV5-5	TRBD1	TRBJ1-5	.	CASSFGKAQGVDQPQHF	TGTGCCAGCAGCTTTGGGAAGGCCCAGGGGGTGGATCAGCCCCAGCATTTT
TRBV30	.	TRBJ1-1	.	CAWSRVKAEAFF	TGTGCCTGGAGTCGGGTAAAGGCTGAAGCTTTCTTT
TRBV19	.	TRBJ2-7	.	CASAGTPYEQYF	TGTGCCAGCGCGGGCACTCCCTACGAGCAGTACTTC
TRBV11-2	TRBD2	TRBJ2-7	few	CASSFRVGGISSYEQYF	TGTGCCAGCAGCTTCCGGGTGGGGGGGATCAGCTCCTACGAGCAGTACTTC
TRBV18	TRBD2	TRBJ2-7	.	CASSRTSGPYEQYF	TGTGCCAGCTCACGGACTAGCGGACCCTACGAGCAGTACTTC
TRBV7-2	.	TRBJ2-1	.	CASTPFQGRAYNEQFF	TGTGCCAGCACCCCCTTTCAGGGCAGAGCCTACAATGAGCAGTTCTTC
TRBV6-5	.	TRBJ1-1	once	CAAEPRHRSEAFF	TGTGCCGCGGAACCTCGGCACCGATCTGAAGCTTTCTTT
TRBV6-5	.	TRBJ1-1	.	CASRGSVTEAFF	TGTGCCAGTAGGGGGTCGGTCACTGAAGCTTTCTTT
TRBV5-1	.	TRBJ1-1	.	CASSPGQITEAFF	TGCGCCAGCAGCCCTGGACAGATCACTGAAGCTTTCTTT
TRBV11-2	.	TRBJ1-5	once	CASSLGFNSNQPQHF	TGTGCCAGCAGCTTAGGTTTCAATAGCAATCAGCCCCAGCATTTT
TRBV6-2/TRBV6-3	.	TRBJ1-2	.	CASSYLLLLQAHYGYTF	TGTGCCAGCAGTTACCTCCTACTCCTTCAGGCGCACTATGGCTACACCTTC
TRBV5-8	.	TRBJ1-1	once	CASSLTEFGTEAFF	TGTGCCAGCAGCCTGACAGAATTCGGCACTGAAGCTTTCTTT
TRBV24-1	TRBD1	TRBJ1-2	.	CATSVSGGYGYTF	TGTGCCACCAGTGTATCAGGGGGCTATGGCTACACCTTC
TRBV5-1	.	TRBJ1-1	.	CASSPRGLNTEAFF	TGCGCCAGCAGCCCTAGGGGGTTGAACACTGAAGCTTTCTTT
TRBV7-7	.	TRBJ2-2	.	CASSLDYTGELFF	TGTGCTAGCAGCTTGGACTACACCGGGGAGCTGTTTTTT
TRBV5-6	TRBD1	TRBJ2-5	.	CASSKQGAQETQYF	TGTGCCAGCAGCAAGCAGGGGGCGCAAGAGACCCAGTACTTC
TRBV4-2	.	TRBJ2-7	.	CASSQRSGGSPYEQYF	TGTGCCAGCAGCCAGAGGAGCGGCGGGTCGCCCTACGAGCAGTACTTC
TRBV9	TRBD1	TRBJ2-7	.	CASSAQTGSSYEQYF	TGTGCCAGCAGCGCCCAGACAGGGAGCTCCTACGAGCAGTACTTC
TRBV5-4	TRBD1	TRBJ2-7	few	CASSLGTGYEQYF	TGTGCCAGCTCACTAGGGACAGGGTACGAGCAGTACTTC